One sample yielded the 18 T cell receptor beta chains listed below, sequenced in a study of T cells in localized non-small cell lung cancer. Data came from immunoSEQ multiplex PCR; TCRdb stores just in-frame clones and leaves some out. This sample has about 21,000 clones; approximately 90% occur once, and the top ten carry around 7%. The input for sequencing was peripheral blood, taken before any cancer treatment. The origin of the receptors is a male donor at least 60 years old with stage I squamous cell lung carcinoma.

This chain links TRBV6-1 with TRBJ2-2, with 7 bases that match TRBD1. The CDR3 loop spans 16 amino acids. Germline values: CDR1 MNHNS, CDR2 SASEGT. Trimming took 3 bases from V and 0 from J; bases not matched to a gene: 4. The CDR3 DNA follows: TGTGCCAGCAGTGATCGACAGGGAACGAACACCGGGGAGCTGTTTTTT. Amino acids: CASSDRQGTNTGELFF.

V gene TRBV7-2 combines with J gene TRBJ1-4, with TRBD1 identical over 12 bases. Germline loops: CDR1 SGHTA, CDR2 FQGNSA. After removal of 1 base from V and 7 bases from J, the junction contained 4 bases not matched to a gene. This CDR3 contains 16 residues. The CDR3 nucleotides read TGTGCCAGCAGCTTAGAGGGACAGGGGGCAATTGAAAAACTGTTTTTT. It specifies CASSLEGQGAIEKLFF.

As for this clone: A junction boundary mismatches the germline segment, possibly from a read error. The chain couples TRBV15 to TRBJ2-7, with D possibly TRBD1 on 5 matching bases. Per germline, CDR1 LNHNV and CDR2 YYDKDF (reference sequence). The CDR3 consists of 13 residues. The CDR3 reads CATSRDTTGGEHF. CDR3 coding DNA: TGTGCCACCAGCAGAGATACCACAGGCGGAGAGCACTTC.

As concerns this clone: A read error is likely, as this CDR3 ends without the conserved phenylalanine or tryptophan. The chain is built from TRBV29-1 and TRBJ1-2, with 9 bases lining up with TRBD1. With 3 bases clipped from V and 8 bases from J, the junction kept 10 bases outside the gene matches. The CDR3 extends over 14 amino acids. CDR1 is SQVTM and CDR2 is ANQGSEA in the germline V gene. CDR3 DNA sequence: TGCAGCGTTGACGGTAGGACAGGGGTGCAAGGCTACACCCTC. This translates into CSVDGRTGVQGYTL.

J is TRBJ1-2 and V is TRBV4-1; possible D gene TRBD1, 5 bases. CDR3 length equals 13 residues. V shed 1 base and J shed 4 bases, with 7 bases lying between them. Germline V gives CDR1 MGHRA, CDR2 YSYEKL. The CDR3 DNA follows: TGCGCCAGCAGCCAAGGGGGGGGCTATGGCTACACCTTC. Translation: CASSQGGGYGYTF.

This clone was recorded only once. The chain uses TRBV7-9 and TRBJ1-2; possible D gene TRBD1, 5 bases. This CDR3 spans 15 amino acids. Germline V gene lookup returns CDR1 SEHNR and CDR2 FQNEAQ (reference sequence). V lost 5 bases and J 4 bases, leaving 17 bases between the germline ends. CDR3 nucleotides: TGTGCCAGCAGCCCCCCTATGGCAGGGCCCTATGGCTACACCTTC. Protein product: CASSPPMAGPYGYTF. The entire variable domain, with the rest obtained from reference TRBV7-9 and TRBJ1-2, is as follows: DTGVSQNPRHKITKRGQNVTFRCDPISEHNRLYWYRQTLGQGPEFLTYFQNEAQLEKSRLLSDRFSAERPKGSFSTLEIQRTEQGDSAMYLCASSPPMAGPYGYTFGSGTRLTVV.

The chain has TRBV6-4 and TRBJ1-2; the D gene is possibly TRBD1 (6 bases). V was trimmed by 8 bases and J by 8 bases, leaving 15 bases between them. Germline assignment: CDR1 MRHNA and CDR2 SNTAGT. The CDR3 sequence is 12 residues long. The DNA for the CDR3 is TGTGCCAGCTACTCTCCAGGGGTCGGCTACACCTTC. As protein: CASYSPGVGYTF.

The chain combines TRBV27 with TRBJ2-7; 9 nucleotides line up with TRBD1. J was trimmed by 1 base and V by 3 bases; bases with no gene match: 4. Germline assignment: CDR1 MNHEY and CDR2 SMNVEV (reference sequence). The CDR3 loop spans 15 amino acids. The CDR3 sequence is CASSLAGTGSYEQYF. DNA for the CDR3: TGTGCCAGCAGTTTGGCCGGGACAGGGTCCTACGAGCAGTACTTC.

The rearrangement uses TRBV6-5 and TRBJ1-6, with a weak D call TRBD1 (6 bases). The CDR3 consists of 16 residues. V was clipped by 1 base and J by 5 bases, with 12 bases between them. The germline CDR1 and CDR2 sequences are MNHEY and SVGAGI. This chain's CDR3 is CASSYFRDTDNSPLHF. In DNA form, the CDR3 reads TGTGCCAGCAGTTACTTCCGGGACACCGATAATTCACCCCTCCACTTT.

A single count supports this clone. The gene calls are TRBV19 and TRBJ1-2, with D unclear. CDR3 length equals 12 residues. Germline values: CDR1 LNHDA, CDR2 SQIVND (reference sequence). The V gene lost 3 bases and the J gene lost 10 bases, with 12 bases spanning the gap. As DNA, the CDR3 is TGTGCCAGTAGTATGCCCCCACGGACCTACACCTTC. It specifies CASSMPPRTYTF.

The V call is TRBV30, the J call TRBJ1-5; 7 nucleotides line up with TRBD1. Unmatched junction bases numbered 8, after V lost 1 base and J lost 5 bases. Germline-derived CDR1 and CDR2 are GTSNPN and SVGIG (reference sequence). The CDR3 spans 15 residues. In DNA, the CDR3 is TGTGCCTGGAGTGGAGGTAGGGGGCCTTATCAGCCCCAGCATTTT. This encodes CAWSGGRGPYQPQHF. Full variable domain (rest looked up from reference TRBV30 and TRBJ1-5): SQTIHQWPATLVQPVGSPLSLECTVEGTSNPNLYWYRQAAGRGLQLLFYSVGIGQISSEVPQNLSASRPQDRQFILSSKKLLLSDSGFYLCAWSGGRGPYQPQHFGDGTRLSIL.

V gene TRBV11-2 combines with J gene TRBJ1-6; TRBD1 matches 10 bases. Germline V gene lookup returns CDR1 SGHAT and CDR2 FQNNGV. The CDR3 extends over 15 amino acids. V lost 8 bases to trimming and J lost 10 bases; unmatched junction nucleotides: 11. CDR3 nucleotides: TGTGCCAGCCTTGCTTCCGGGACAGGGGCATCACCCCTCCACTTT. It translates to CASLASGTGASPLHF. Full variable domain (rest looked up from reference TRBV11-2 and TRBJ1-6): EAGVAQSPRYKIIEKRQSVAFWCNPISGHATLYWYQQILGQGPKLLIQFQNNGVVDDSQLPKDRFSAERLKGVDSTLKIQPAKLEDSAVYLCASLASGTGASPLHFGNGTRLTVT.

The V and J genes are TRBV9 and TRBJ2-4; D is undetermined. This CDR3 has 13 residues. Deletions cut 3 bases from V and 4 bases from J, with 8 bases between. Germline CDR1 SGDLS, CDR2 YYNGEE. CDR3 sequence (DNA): TGTGCCAGCAGCGGGGCGGCGAAAAACATTCAGTACTTC. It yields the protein CASSGAAKNIQYF.

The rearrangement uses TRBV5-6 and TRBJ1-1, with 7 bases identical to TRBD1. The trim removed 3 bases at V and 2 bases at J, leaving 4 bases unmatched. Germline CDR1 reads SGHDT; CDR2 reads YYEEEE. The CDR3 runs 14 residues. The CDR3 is CASSSYRGNTEAFF. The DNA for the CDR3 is TGTGCCAGCAGCTCTTACAGGGGCAACACTGAAGCTTTCTTT.

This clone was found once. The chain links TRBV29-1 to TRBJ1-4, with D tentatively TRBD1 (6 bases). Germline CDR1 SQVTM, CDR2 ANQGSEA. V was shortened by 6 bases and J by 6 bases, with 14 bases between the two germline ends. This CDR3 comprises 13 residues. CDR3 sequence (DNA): TGCAGCGTGGACGCCAAGGGGGATGAAAAACTGTTTTTT. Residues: CSVDAKGDEKLFF.

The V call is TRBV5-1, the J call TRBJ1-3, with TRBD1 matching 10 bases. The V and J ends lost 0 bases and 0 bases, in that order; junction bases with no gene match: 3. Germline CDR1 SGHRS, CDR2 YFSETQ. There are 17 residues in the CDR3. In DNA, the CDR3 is TGCGCCAGCAGCTTGGGACAGGGGGCAACCTCTGGAAACACCATATATTTT. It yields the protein CASSLGQGATSGNTIYF.

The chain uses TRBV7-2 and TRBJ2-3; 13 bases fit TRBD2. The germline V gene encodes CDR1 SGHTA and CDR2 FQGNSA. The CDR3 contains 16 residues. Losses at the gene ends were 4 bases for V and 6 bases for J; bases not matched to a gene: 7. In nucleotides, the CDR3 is TGTGCCAGCAGCTCCCGACTAGCGGGGGGTAGTGATACGCAGTATTTT. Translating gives CASSSRLAGGSDTQYF.

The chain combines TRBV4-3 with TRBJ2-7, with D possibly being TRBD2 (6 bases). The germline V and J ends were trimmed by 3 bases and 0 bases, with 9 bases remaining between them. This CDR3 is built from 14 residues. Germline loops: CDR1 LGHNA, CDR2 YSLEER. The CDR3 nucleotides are TGCGCCAGCAGCCACAGGCGGGACTCCTACGAGCAGTACTTC. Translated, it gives CASSHRRDSYEQYF.